These 4 T cell receptor beta chains were all obtained from the same sample, sequenced in a study of T cell repertoires in cytomegalovirus infection. TCRdb reprocessed the reads via MiXCR and lists one record per CDR3 protein. This table has about 83,000 distinct CDR3 sequences, around half appearing once. Antigens for these TCRs are unknown. The source material was CD8+ T cells from cultured PBMCs, sampled from culture after CMV antigen stimulation. The receptors stem from a human donor in good health (CMV status not recorded). Some clones in this sample may be carry-over from other donors' samples.

This clonotype occurred a few times. V usage is TRBV20-1 and J usage is TRBJ2-2, with D perhaps TRBD2 (6 bases). Looked up from germline, CDR1 is DFQATT and CDR2 is SNEGSKA (reference sequence). V was clipped by 6 bases and J by 0 bases, with 11 bases between them. The CDR3 extends over 14 amino acids. The CDR3 DNA is TGCAGTGCAAAAGGGACTGCGAACACCGGGGAGCTGTTTTTT. It codes for CSAKGTANTGELFF.

Ten or more counts support this clonotype. The genes are TRBV7-2 and TRBJ1-2, with D perhaps matching TRBD1 (6 bases). From germline, CDR1 is SGHTA and CDR2 FQGNSA. V lost 1 base and J lost 6, with 15 bases in between. CDR3 size: 15 residues. The CDR3 region is CASSLDPGGDNGYTF. CDR3 bases: TGTGCCAGCAGCTTAGACCCCGGGGGCGATAATGGCTACACCTTC.

This clonotype was seen repeatedly, ten times or more. This chain connects TRBV10-3 to TRBJ1-1; D is unresolved. The V gene lost 3 bases and the J gene lost 6 bases, with 17 bases spanning the gap. Germline CDR1 is ENHRY and CDR2 is SYGVKD. The CDR3 loop spans 15 amino acids. The CDR3 region is CAISDLHQERAEAFF. CDR3 coding DNA: TGTGCCATCAGTGATTTGCACCAAGAGCGGGCTGAAGCTTTCTTT.

The chain is built from TRBV5-1 and TRBJ2-1, with 14 bases matching TRBD2. From germline, CDR1 is SGHRS and CDR2 YFSETQ. J gave up 10 bases and V 2 bases, and 11 bases lay outside the gene matches. This CDR3 is 17 amino acids long. The CDR3 DNA follows: TGCGCCAGCAGCTTCTCGCCCCCGGGACTAGCGGGAGAGGAGCAGTTCTTC. It translates to CASSFSPPGLAGEEQFF.